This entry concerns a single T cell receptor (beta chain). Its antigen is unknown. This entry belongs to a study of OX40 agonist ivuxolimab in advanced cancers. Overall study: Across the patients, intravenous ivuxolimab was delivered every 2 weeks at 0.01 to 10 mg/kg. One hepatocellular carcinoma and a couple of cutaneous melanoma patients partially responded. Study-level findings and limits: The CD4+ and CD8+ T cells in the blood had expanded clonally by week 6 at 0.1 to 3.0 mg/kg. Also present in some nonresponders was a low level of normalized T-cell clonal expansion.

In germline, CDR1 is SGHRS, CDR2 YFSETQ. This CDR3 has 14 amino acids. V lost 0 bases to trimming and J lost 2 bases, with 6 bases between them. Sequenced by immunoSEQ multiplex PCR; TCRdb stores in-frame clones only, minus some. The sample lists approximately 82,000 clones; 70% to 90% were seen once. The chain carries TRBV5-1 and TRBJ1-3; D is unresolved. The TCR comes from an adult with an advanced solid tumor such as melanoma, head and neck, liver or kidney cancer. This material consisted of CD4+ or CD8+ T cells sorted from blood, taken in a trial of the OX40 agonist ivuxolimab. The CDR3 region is CASSLDGTGNTIYF. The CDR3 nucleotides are TGCGCCAGCAGCTTGGATGGGACTGGAAACACCATATATTTT.